This is a list of T cell receptor beta chains from one sample in a study of response to subunit inactivated influenza vaccine. TCRdb analysed the RT-PCR reads with MiXCR anew, one entry per CDR3 protein. The data contain around 200,000 distinct CDR3 sequences, approximately 9.2% of them seen just once; the ten biggest clones take up roughly 10%. This material consisted of non-naive T cells sorted from PBMCs, taken on the day of vaccination. The receptors here all came from a man aged 50 to 60 who received an inactivated influenza vaccine. The CDR3 runs from the conserved cysteine through the conserved F or W. The order of the fields is V gene, D gene, J gene, CDR3 length, CDR3 protein. The D gene is left open where the match is weak.

TRBV7-9	NA	TRBJ2-7	13	CASSPSLGRAQYF
TRBV11-1	TRBD2	TRBJ2-3	18	CASSLPPRLAGRTDTQYF
TRBV28	TRBD2	TRBJ2-1	14	CASSPLAGVDEQFF
TRBV6-5	NA	TRBJ1-6	14	CASSYTGTDSPLHF
TRBV11-2	NA	TRBJ2-7	13	CASSLDDSYEQYF
TRBV28	NA	TRBJ2-5	12	CASSFGDETQYF
TRBV12-3/TRBV12-4	TRBD1	TRBJ1-1	14	CASSKHTGVAEAFF
TRBV10-3	NA	TRBJ2-1	13	CAIFAGSYNEQFF
TRBV7-2	TRBD1	TRBJ2-7	16	CASSLALGQGKSEQYF
TRBV30	TRBD1	TRBJ2-1	17	CAWTRDRGFVPYNEQFF
TRBV6-5	TRBD2	TRBJ2-3	17	CASSYSAGGLREDTQYF
TRBV20-1	NA	TRBJ1-2	12	CSARGTNYGYTF
TRBV20-1	TRBD2	TRBJ2-7	13	CSASALAGYEQYF
TRBV14	NA	TRBJ2-5	15	CASSQGFGVRETQYF